The 30 T cell receptor beta chains in this list originate from one sample, sequenced in a study of blood T cell repertoires in COVID-19 (dated by TCRdb to 2020 to 2021). The library came from the immunoSEQ multiplex PCR assay. TCRdb mirrors the immuneACCESS table, restricted to in-frame sequences. Some clones are absent from its copies; in checked studies, under half trace to an unresolved V gene, and the reason for the others is unknown. Recorded for this sample are tens of thousands of clones; roughly 88% of them occurred a single time. 2% of the sample is in the top ten clones. Sequencing was carried out using peripheral blood. These TCRs come from a man aged 30 to 45 with acute or convalescent COVID-19.

The sample holds one count of this clone. The chain is built from TRBV2 and TRBJ1-2, with D maybe TRBD1 (5 bases). Between the trimmed V and J ends, which lost 6 bases and 3 bases, there was a span of 14 bases. This CDR3 spans 14 amino acids. Germline values: CDR1 SNHLY, CDR2 FYNNEI. CDR3 bases: TGTGCCAGCAGAGACAGTCTCTTCGACTATGGCTACACCTTC. Translation: CASRDSLFDYGYTF. The variable domain in full, with the rest retrieved from reference TRBV2 and TRBJ1-2, is EPEVTQTPSHQVTQMGQEVILRCVPISNHLYFYWYRQILGQKVEFLVSFYNNEISEKSEIFDDQFSVERPDGSNFTLKIRSTKLEDSAMYFCASRDSLFDYGYTFGSGTRLTVV.

This chain links TRBV18 with TRBJ1-2; D remains ambiguous. From germline, CDR1 is KGHSH and CDR2 LQKENI. V lost 2 bases to trimming and J lost 4 bases, with 17 bases between them. The CDR3 has 16 residues. CDR3 DNA: TGTGCCAGCTCACCAGGAGGGCCCGGACGGGCCTATGGCTACACCTTC. It yields the protein CASSPGGPGRAYGYTF.

The rearrangement uses TRBV15 and TRBJ1-1; no reliable D call. The V end was cut by 0 bases, the J end by 2 bases, with 16 bases between. This CDR3 region has 17 residues. Germline CDR1 and CDR2: LNHNV and YYDKDF (reference sequence). The chain's CDR3 is CATSRDPPGSPNTEAFF. CDR3 in DNA: TGTGCCACCAGCAGAGACCCCCCGGGTAGTCCTAACACTGAAGCTTTCTTT.

On this clone: A junction boundary mismatches the germline segment, possibly from a read error. This rearrangement joins TRBV5-1 to TRBJ1-2; no reliable D call. Looked up from germline, CDR1 is SGHRS and CDR2 is YFSETQ. The CDR3 consists of 12 residues. The CDR3 loop reads CASRLAGYGYTF. As DNA, the CDR3 is TGCGCCAGCAGGTTGGCCGGTTATGGCTACACCTTC.

The genes are TRBV18 and TRBJ1-5; D gene uncertain. Germline V gives CDR1 KGHSH, CDR2 LQKENI. CDR3 length: 14 residues. Deletions cut 1 base from V and 5 bases from J, with 9 bases between. As DNA, the CDR3 is TGTGCCAGCTCACCACGTAATGTGTATCAGCCCCAGCATTTT. Translating it yields CASSPRNVYQPQHF.

The CDR3 nucleotides read TGTGCCAGCAGTTATAGCGGGGGAAGGGTCATTAATTCACCCCTCCACTTT. It specifies CASSYSGGRVINSPLHF. V gene TRBV27 combines with J gene TRBJ1-6, with D tentatively TRBD1 (5 bases). CDR1 is MNHEY and CDR2 is SMNVEV in the germline V gene (reference sequence). The CDR3 is made up of 17 amino acids. Trimming removed 4 bases at V and 6 bases at J, with 19 bases between.

This chain uses TRBV11-3 with TRBJ2-2; 10 bases agree with TRBD1. CDR3 size: 14 residues. J gave up 5 bases and V 3 bases, and 0 bases lay outside the gene matches. Germline V gene lookup returns CDR1 SGHNT and CDR2 YENEEA. The CDR3 region has the DNA TGTGCCAGCAGCTTGGGACAGGGGACCGGGGAGCTGTTTTTT. Encoded protein: CASSLGQGTGELFF.

The chain recombines TRBV20-1 with TRBJ1-2, with TRBD1 matching 7 bases. This CDR3 has 11 amino acids. Losses at the gene ends were 4 bases for V and 8 bases for J; bases not matched to a gene: 4. The germline CDR1 and CDR2 sequences are DFQATT and SNEGSKA (reference sequence). The CDR3 bases are TGCAGTGCTACGACAGGGAGAGGCTACACCTTC. Translation gives CSATTGRGYTF.

V is TRBV6-5 and J is TRBJ2-3; TRBD2 agrees at 9 bases. CDR3 length: 16 residues. V lost 4 bases to trimming and J lost 5 bases; unmatched junction nucleotides: 10. Germline V lookup: CDR1 MNHEY, CDR2 SVGAGI. CDR3 nucleotide sequence: TGTGCCAGCAGTTCCCTCAGCGGGGGGTTGGTAGATACGCAGTATTTT. This gives the protein CASSSLSGGLVDTQYF.

Concerning this clone itself: The same CDR3 also results from other DNA sequences found in this sample. The CDR3 is CSALQELNTEAFF. The CDR3 DNA sequence: TGCAGCGCCCTACAGGAGTTGAACACTGAAGCTTTCTTT. The chain carries TRBV29-1 and TRBJ1-1; possible D gene TRBD1, 5 bases. The CDR3 is 13 amino acids. Per the germline V gene, CDR1 is SQVTM and CDR2 is ANQGSEA. V lost 7 bases to trimming and J lost 0 bases, with 12 bases between them.

This clone has just a few counts. The chain has TRBV10-3 and TRBJ1-3; maybe TRBD1 (5 bases). Trimming shortened V by 0 bases and J by 3 bases, and 12 bases separated the two germline ends. This CDR3 region has 16 residues. CDR1 and CDR2 (germline): ENHRY, SYGVKD. The CDR3 spells CAISESEGVFGNTIYF. CDR3 nucleotides: TGTGCCATCAGTGAGTCCGAAGGGGTTTTTGGAAACACCATATATTTT.

The chain has TRBV6-1 and TRBJ1-2, with D unresolved. Germline-derived CDR1 and CDR2 are MNHNS and SASEGT. The CDR3 sequence is 13 residues long. V was cut by 0 bases and J by 5 bases, with 7 bases left in between. CDR3 in amino acids: CASSEAKRYGYTF. The CDR3 bases are TGTGCCAGCAGTGAAGCGAAGAGATATGGCTACACCTTC.

The chain carries TRBV7-2 and TRBJ1-1; D may be TRBD1 (6 bases). V lost 5 bases, J lost 10 bases, and 17 bases lay in between. Germline values: CDR1 SGHTA, CDR2 FQGNSA. This CDR3 has 13 residues. This CDR3 is CASSLAAQGVAFF. DNA for the CDR3: TGTGCCAGCAGCCTTGCCGCACAGGGTGTAGCTTTCTTT. The entire variable domain, with the rest obtained from reference TRBV7-2 and TRBJ1-1, is as follows: GAGVSQSPSNKVTEKGKDVELRCDPISGHTALYWYRQSLGQGLEFLIYFQGNSAPDKSGLPSDRFSAERTGGSVSTLTIQRTQQEDSAVYLCASSLAAQGVAFFGQGTRLTVV.

As regards this clone: One end of the junction does not line up with germline, which may come from a read error. V gene TRBV20-1 combines with J gene TRBJ1-2, with unresolved D. The CDR3 totals 10 residues. CDR1 is DFQATT, CDR2 SNEGSKA, per germline (reference sequence). CDR3 nucleotide sequence: TGCAGTGCTAATAACAATGGCTACACCTTC. Its protein is CSANNNGYTF.

CDR3 sequence reads: CASSLGHRRTGTETQYF. In nucleotides, the CDR3 is TGCGCCAGCAGCTTGGGACATCGCCGGACAGGGACGGAGACCCAGTACTTC. The chain joins TRBV5-1 to TRBJ2-5; 8 bases align to TRBD1. Per germline, CDR1 SGHRS and CDR2 YFSETQ. CDR3 length: 17 residues. J gave up 5 bases and V 0 bases, and 12 bases lay outside the gene matches.

J is TRBJ1-1 and V is TRBV29-1; the match to TRBD1 covers 7 bases. CDR1 SQVTM and CDR2 ANQGSEA come from the germline V gene. There are 13 residues in the CDR3. Trimming cost V 0 bases and J 6 bases; bases outside gene matches: 4. CDR3 residues: CSVEEVRGAEAFF. CDR3 in DNA: TGCAGCGTTGAAGAGGTCAGGGGGGCTGAAGCTTTCTTT.

This clone was detected once. Written as DNA, the CDR3 is TGTGCCAGCAGCCAAGCGGACGAGCAGTACTTC. This codes for CASSQADEQYF. This chain connects TRBV7-9 to TRBJ2-7; a weak D match, TRBD2 (5 bases). V dropped 5 bases and J dropped 5 bases, with 7 bases sitting between them. CDR3 size: 11 residues. Germline CDR1 and CDR2: SEHNR and FQNEAQ (reference sequence).

CDR3 residues: CASSLATGGMEKLFF. In DNA, the CDR3 is TGTGCCAGCAGCTTAGCGACAGGGGGCATGGAAAAACTGTTTTTT. This chain connects TRBV7-8 to TRBJ1-4, with 10 bases aligning to TRBD1. Germline loops: CDR1 SGHVS, CDR2 FQNEAQ. The J segment lost 8 bases and the V segment lost 0 bases, leaving 3 bases of the junction unmatched. The CDR3 sequence is 15 residues long.

The chain combines TRBV7-3 with TRBJ2-7, with 10 bases identical to TRBD2. This CDR3 has 14 residues. The germline gives CDR1 SGHTA, CDR2 FQGTGA. Germline trimming cut 5 bases from V and 4 bases from J; bases unmatched to any gene: 5. The CDR3 loop is CASSVAGGRYEQYF. In DNA form, the CDR3 reads TGTGCCAGCAGCGTAGCGGGAGGTCGGTACGAGCAGTACTTC.

The chain recombines TRBV5-6 with TRBJ1-4; no clear D gene. V was shortened by 3 bases and J by 5 bases, with 20 bases between the two germline ends. The CDR3 totals 17 residues. The germline gives CDR1 SGHDT, CDR2 YYEEEE. CDR3: CASSSLNRYSINEKLFF. The CDR3, as DNA: TGTGCCAGCAGCTCCCTTAATCGCTACAGCATAAATGAAAAACTGTTTTTT. Supplemented by reference TRBV5-6 and TRBJ1-4, the full variable domain reads DAGVTQSPTHLIKTRGQQVTLRCSPKSGHDTVSWYQQALGQGPQFIFQYYEEEERQRGNFPDRFSGHQFPNYSSELNVNALLLGDSALYLCASSSLNRYSINEKLFFGSGTQLSVL.

The chain recombines TRBV3-1 (or the pseudogene TRBV3-2) with TRBJ2-1; no firm D call. CDR3 length equals 16 residues. Germline CDR1 is LGHDT and CDR2 is YNNKEL (reference sequence). Trimming pared 0 bases from V and 2 bases from J, leaving 11 bases between. Written as DNA, the CDR3 is TGTGCCAGCAGCCAAGACAGCGCCGGCACCTACAATGAGCAGTTCTTC. The encoded protein is CASSQDSAGTYNEQFF.

The chain combines TRBV9 with TRBJ2-2; the D is unclear. Germline CDR1 SGDLS, CDR2 YYNGEE. CDR3 length equals 16 residues. The ends were cut back, 0 bases at V and 0 bases at J, with 9 bases in the middle. The CDR3 loop is CASSVVSRPNTGELFF. The CDR3 nucleotides are TGTGCCAGCAGCGTAGTGTCCAGGCCGAACACCGGGGAGCTGTTTTTT.

V is TRBV7-2 and J is TRBJ1-2; D possibly corresponds to TRBD1 (6 bases). CDR3 size: 13 residues. Looked up from germline, CDR1 is SGHTA and CDR2 is FQGNSA. V gave up 3 bases and J gave up 4 bases, with 9 bases separating them. CDR3 region: CASSLYRAYGYTF. In nucleotides, the CDR3 is TGTGCCAGCAGCTTGTACAGGGCCTATGGCTACACCTTC. Filled out from reference TRBV7-2 and TRBJ1-2, the complete variable domain reads GAGVSQSPSNKVTEKGKDVELRCDPISGHTALYWYRQSLGQGLEFLIYFQGNSAPDKSGLPSDRFSAERTGGSVSTLTIQRTQQEDSAVYLCASSLYRAYGYTFGSGTRLTVV.

CDR3 amino acids: CASMTSGSGEQYF. CDR3 in DNA: TGTGCCAGCATGACTAGCGGGAGTGGCGAGCAGTACTTC. The V gene is TRBV3-1 (or the pseudogene TRBV3-2), the J gene TRBJ2-7; TRBD2 matches 12 bases. This CDR3 spans 13 amino acids. Unmatched junction bases numbered 4, after V lost 7 bases and J lost 6 bases. Germline loops: CDR1 LGHDT, CDR2 YNNKEL (reference sequence).

This chain joins TRBV11-2 and TRBJ1-1; TRBD1 agrees at 8 bases. V lost 1 base and J lost 3; bases outside the gene matches: 7. Germline assignment: CDR1 SGHAT and CDR2 FQNNGV. This CDR3 is 16 amino acids long. CDR3 nucleotides: TGTGCCAGCAGCTTAGCCCTAGGACAGGGATACACTGAAGCTTTCTTT. Translation: CASSLALGQGYTEAFF.

The chain combines TRBV18 with TRBJ1-2, with no clear D. V was shortened by 3 bases and J by 2 bases, with 10 bases between the two germline ends. The germline CDR1 and CDR2 sequences are KGHSH and LQKENI. This CDR3 contains 14 residues. CDR3: CASSPSGENYGYTF. As DNA, the CDR3 is TGTGCCAGCTCACCCTCGGGTGAGAACTATGGCTACACCTTC. The entire variable domain, with the rest obtained from reference TRBV18 and TRBJ1-2, is as follows: NAGVMQNPRHLVRRRGQEARLRCSPMKGHSHVYWYRQLPEEGLKFMVYLQKENIIDESGMPKERFSAEFPKEGPSILRIQQVVRGDSAAYFCASSPSGENYGYTFGSGTRLTVV.

This clone has a handful of counts. V gene TRBV7-2 combines with J gene TRBJ1-2; D unclear. The CDR3 runs 13 residues. V lost 5 bases and J 2 bases, leaving 9 bases between the germline ends. Per the germline V gene, CDR1 is SGHTA and CDR2 is FQGNSA. CDR3 bases: TGTGCCAGCAGCAACGACGGGAACTATGGCTACACCTTC. Its translation: CASSNDGNYGYTF.

This clone was counted a single time. V gene TRBV6-5 combines with J gene TRBJ1-4; TRBD1 might be the D (6 bases). The length of the CDR3 is 11 residues. The germline gives CDR1 MNHEY, CDR2 SVGAGI. V lost 7 bases, J lost 12 bases, and 12 bases lay in between. The CDR3 reads CASTEGGELFF. In DNA, the CDR3 is TGTGCCAGCACGGAGGGGGGGGAACTGTTTTTT.

The CDR3: CASSGEAPDTQYF. In DNA, the CDR3 is TGCGCCAGCAGTGGAGAAGCCCCCGATACGCAGTATTTT. V and J are TRBV10-2 and TRBJ2-3; D is ambiguous. CDR3 length: 13 residues. Trimming removed 4 bases at V and 6 bases at J, with 11 bases between. CDR1 and CDR2 from the germline V gene are WSHSY and SAAADI.

The chain recombines TRBV5-6 with TRBJ2-7; TRBD1 aligns across 7 bases. The CDR3 has 15 amino acids. Germline V gene data show CDR1 as SGHDT and CDR2 as YYEEEE. The V segment lost 4 bases and the J segment 0 bases; nucleotides outside the gene matches: 7. The CDR3 DNA sequence: TGTGCCAGCAGCCACACAGGGGACCGCTCCTACGAGCAGTACTTC. Protein: CASSHTGDRSYEQYF.